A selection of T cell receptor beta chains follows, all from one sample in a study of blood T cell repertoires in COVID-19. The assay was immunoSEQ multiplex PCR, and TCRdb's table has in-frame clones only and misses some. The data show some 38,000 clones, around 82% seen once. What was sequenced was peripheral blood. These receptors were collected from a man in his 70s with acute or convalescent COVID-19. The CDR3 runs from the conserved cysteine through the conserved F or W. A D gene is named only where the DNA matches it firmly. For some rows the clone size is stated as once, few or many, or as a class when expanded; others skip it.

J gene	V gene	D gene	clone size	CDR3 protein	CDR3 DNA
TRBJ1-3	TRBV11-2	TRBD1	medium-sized	CASLRDSSGNTIYF	TGTGCCAGCCTCCGGGACAGCTCTGGAAACACCATATATTTT
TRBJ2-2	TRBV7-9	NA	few	CASSFRSLNTGELFF	TGTGCCAGCAGCTTCCGAAGCCTGAACACCGGGGAGCTGTTTTTT
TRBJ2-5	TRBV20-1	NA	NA	CSASHTQETQYF	TGCAGTGCTAGTCACACCCAAGAGACCCAGTACTTC
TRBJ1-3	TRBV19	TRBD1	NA	CASRDRMDASGNTIYF	TGTGCCAGTCGGGACAGGATGGATGCCTCTGGAAACACCATATATTTT
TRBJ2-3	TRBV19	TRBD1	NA	CASSMGQGPDTQYF	TGTGCCAGTAGTATGGGACAGGGGCCAGATACGCAGTATTTT
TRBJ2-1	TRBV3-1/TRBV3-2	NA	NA	CASLPVVAETPYYSYNEQFF	TGTGCCAGCTTGCCAGTGGTAGCGGAGACCCCATATTACTCCTACAATGAGCAGTTCTTC
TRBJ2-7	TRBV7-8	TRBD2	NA	CASSLTSGRSSYEQYF	TGTGCCAGCAGCTTGACTAGCGGGAGGTCGTCCTACGAGCAGTACTTC
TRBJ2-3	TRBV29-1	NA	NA	CSVGGRAQGTQYF	TGCAGCGTTGGAGGCAGGGCACAGGGTACGCAGTATTTT
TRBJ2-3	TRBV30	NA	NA	CAWSVFGRGASTDTQYF	TGTGCCTGGAGTGTATTTGGCAGGGGGGCTAGCACAGATACGCAGTATTTT
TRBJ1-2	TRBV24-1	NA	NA	CATSEQGRNYGYTF	TGTGCCACCTCTGAACAGGGTCGGAACTATGGCTACACCTTC
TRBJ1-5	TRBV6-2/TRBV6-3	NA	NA	CASSEHTPNQPQHF	TGTGCCAGCAGCGAACATACCCCAAATCAGCCCCAGCATTTT
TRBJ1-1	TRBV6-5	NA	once	CASTKTAGEAFF	TGTGCCAGCACTAAAACGGCGGGTGAAGCTTTCTTT
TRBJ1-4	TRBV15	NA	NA	CATSRDPEEKLFF	TGTGCCACCAGCAGAGATCCTGAGGAAAAACTGTTTTTT
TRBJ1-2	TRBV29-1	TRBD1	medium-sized	CSVEQGAMIGYTF	TGCAGCGTTGAACAGGGGGCAATGATTGGCTACACCTTC
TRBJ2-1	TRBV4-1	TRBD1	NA	CASSFGRGIANEQFF	TGCGCCAGCAGCTTTGGCAGGGGGATTGCGAATGAGCAGTTCTTC
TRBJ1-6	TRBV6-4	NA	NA	CASSEGGPRSPLHF	TGTGCCAGCAGTGAAGGAGGGCCTCGTTCACCCCTCCACTTT
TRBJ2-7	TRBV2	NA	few	CASSQRTEAYF	TGTGCCAGCAGCCAGAGGACAGAAGCGTACTTC
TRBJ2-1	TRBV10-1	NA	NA	CASSDGGHYNEQFF	TGCGCCAGCAGTGACGGGGGGCACTACAATGAGCAGTTCTTC
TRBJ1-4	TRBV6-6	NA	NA	CASRSPDRGEKLFF	TGTGCCAGCAGATCCCCGGACAGAGGTGAAAAACTGTTTTTT
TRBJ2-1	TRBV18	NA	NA	CASSPLAVLSYNEQFF	TGTGCCAGCTCACCACTAGCGGTCCTCTCCTACAATGAGCAGTTCTTC
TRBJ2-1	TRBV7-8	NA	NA	CASSRGTVRGNEQFF	TGTGCCAGCAGCCGAGGTACAGTTAGGGGCAATGAGCAGTTCTTC
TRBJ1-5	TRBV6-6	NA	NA	CASSGQGSQPQHF	TGTGCCAGCAGTGGGCAGGGGTCTCAGCCCCAGCATTTT
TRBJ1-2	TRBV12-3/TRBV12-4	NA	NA	CASSLGGFYGYTF	TGTGCCAGCAGTTTGGGAGGGTTCTATGGCTACACCTTC
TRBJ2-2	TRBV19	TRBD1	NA	CASSLTTGGSRELFF	TGTGCCAGTAGCCTGACGACAGGGGGCTCAAGGGAGCTGTTTTTT
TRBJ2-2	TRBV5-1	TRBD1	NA	CASSLDRVKTGELFF	TGCGCCAGCAGCCTCGACAGGGTAAAAACCGGGGAGCTGTTTTTT
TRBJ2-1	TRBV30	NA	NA	CAWRGEGTSIGEQFF	TGTGCCTGGAGGGGAGAGGGCACTTCAATCGGTGAGCAGTTCTTC
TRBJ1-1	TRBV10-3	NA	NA	CAISIGGRTEAFF	TGTGCCATCAGTATCGGGGGTAGGACTGAAGCTTTCTTT
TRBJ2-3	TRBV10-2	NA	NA	CASKLDSRGTDTQYF	TGCGCCAGCAAACTTGACAGCCGGGGCACAGATACGCAGTATTTT
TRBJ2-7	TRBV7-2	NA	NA	CASSFTAYEQYF	TGTGCCAGCAGTTTTACAGCTTACGAGCAGTACTTC
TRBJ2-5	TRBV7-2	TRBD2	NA	CASSLRTSGAQGSQYF	TGTGCCAGCAGCTTAAGGACTAGCGGGGCCCAAGGGTCCCAGTACTTC
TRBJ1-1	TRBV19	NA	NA	CASSAQQGTEAFF	TGTGCCAGTAGTGCACAACAGGGTACTGAAGCTTTCTTT
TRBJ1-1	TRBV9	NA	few	CASSVVQQGGTEAFF	TGTGCCAGCAGCGTAGTTCAACAGGGTGGCACTGAAGCTTTCTTT
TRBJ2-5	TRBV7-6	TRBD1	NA	CASIKGYGTGGQETQYF	TGTGCCAGCATTAAAGGGTACGGGACAGGGGGCCAAGAGACCCAGTACTTC
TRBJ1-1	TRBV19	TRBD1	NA	CASSNRGSSNTEAFF	TGTGCCAGTAGTAACAGGGGTTCTTCGAACACTGAAGCTTTCTTT
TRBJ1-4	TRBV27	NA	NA	CASGSQGHTFATNEKLFF	TGTGCCAGCGGATCACAGGGCCACACTTTTGCAACTAATGAAAAACTGTTTTTT
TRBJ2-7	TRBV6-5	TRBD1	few	CASSRTGGPTYEQYF	TGTGCCAGCAGTCGCACAGGGGGCCCAACCTACGAGCAGTACTTC
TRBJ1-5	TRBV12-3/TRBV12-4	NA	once	CASRGGGRGPQHF	TGTGCCAGCAGGGGGGGTGGTAGGGGGCCCCAGCATTTT
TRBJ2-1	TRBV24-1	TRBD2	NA	CATSDGGRASYNEQFF	TGTGCCACCAGTGATGGCGGGAGGGCCTCCTACAATGAGCAGTTCTTC
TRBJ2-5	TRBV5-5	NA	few	CASSPWGGRETQYF	TGTGCCAGCAGCCCATGGGGGGGCAGGGAGACCCAGTACTTC
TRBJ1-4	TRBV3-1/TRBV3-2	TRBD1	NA	CASSQAGQGESIF	TGTGCCAGCAGCCAAGCGGGACAGGGGGAATCGATTTTT
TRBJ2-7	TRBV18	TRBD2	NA	CASSPFSGSSYEQYF	TGTGCCAGCTCACCATTTAGCGGGAGCTCCTACGAGCAGTACTTC
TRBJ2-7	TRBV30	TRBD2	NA	CAWSWSGGGDYEQYF	TGTGCCTGGAGTTGGAGCGGGGGGGGAGACTACGAGCAGTACTTC
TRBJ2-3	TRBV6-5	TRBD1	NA	CASKRTGKTDTQYF	TGTGCCAGCAAGAGGACAGGGAAGACAGATACGCAGTATTTT
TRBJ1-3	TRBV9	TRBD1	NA	CASSVDRLGNTIYF	TGTGCCAGCAGCGTGGACAGGCTTGGAAACACCATATATTTT
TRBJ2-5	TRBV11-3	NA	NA	CASSLGRGTGSQETQYF	TGTGCCAGCAGCTTAGGTCGGGGCACAGGGTCCCAAGAGACCCAGTACTTC
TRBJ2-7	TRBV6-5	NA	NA	CASNGGIVYEQYF	TGTGCCAGCAATGGGGGGATTGTCTACGAGCAGTACTTC